This T cell receptor beta chain originates from a study of shared clonotypes between healthy human individuals (dated by TCRdb to 2019 to 2021). Regarding the study in general: A few men and a couple of women, aged 18 to 49 years, made up the cohort. To estimate repertoire size and how much clonotype sharing occurs between individuals, the study deeply sequenced the blood TCR repertoires of a handful of healthy adults. Each donor's leukapheresis produced roughly between about 0.85 and 10 billion PBMCs. To increase sequencing depth and limit assay-specific biases, different laboratories used diverse techniques to prepare libraries and sequence TCR repertoires. On the study overall, not on this receptor specifically: The small number of donors limited the genetic and exposure-history diversity represented. Pairwise subsampling led to the expectation that sequencing depth would affect the degree of clonotype sharing among donors. Only blood was sampled, and tissue TCR repertoires likely differ from those in blood.

Of note for this clone: Its target antigen remains unknown. Per-base qualities were not stored, and no clone one base away is much larger.

Donors were healthy HIV-negative adults with no recently reported acute infections or vaccinations. Only Caucasian adults living in Nashville, Tennessee, USA were represented among the donors. For unsorted samples, roughly 86 million PBMCs were counted and genomic DNA was extracted with the QIAamp DNA Blood Mini kit. After blood collection by leukapheresis, PBMCs were isolated using Ficoll-Histopaque density gradient centrifugation and then cryopreserved in the vapor phase of liquid nitrogen. TCR CDR3 regions were amplified from genomic DNA by multiplex PCR using the deep immunoSEQ assay. Extracted genomic DNA from each cell subset was distributed evenly across all wells of several immunoSEQ 96-well plates, and each plate was treated as a replicate. For unsorted PBMC, each replicate PCR was loaded with approximately 330 ng genomic DNA, equivalent to 25,000 to 35,000 T cell genomes. Genomic DNA from unsorted PBMC was sequenced over ten immunoSEQ deep assay plates. The purified libraries were quantified using a Qubit 3.0 fluorometer, sized with a Bioanalyzer 2100, and then quantified again using the KAPA Library Quantification kit. Each immunoSEQ 96-well plate was sequenced on its own single-read 150-cycle Illumina NextSeq 550 flow cell. For the original study's pipeline: Because the immunoSEQ output included only junctional sequences and no quality scores, the filtering could not be the same as the filtering used for full-length reads. Sequences were annotated with PyIR, a Python wrapper for IgBLAST v1.9, using IMGT germline references to assign V/J genes and CDR3. Any read was removed if the V/J assignment was weak (E-value above 1e-6), the CDR3 was missing, or the read contained stop codons, out-of-frame junctions, or ambiguous translated residues. A V3J clonotype was defined by an identical inferred V gene, J gene, and CDR3 amino acid sequence. The percentage overlap between two repertoires was calculated by dividing the number of shared unique clonotypes by the size of the smaller repertoire. Repertoire richness was assessed with RTK rarefaction, the Chao1 estimator, and Recon v2.1 estimates of unobserved clonotypes. Held by TCRdb, this immuneACCESS table contains in-frame sequences only and omits some clones. Under half of the omission traces to an unresolved V gene where checked; the cause of the rest is unknown. For V, J and clone size, that table is used; D and trimming come from the DNA. Across this sample there are approximately 500,000 clones, with roughly 85% seen only once. In total, the top ten clones hold around 13% of the sample.

CDR1 MDHEN and CDR2 SYDVKM were looked up in the germline V gene. Compared with germline, V lacks 5 bases and J lacks 6 bases; bases without a gene match: 6. CDR3 length: 15 amino acids, cysteine to phenylalanine. The entry retains the CDR3 DNA only, 45 bases that are in frame from base 1. The chain employs TRBV28 and TRBJ2-3; 12 of the junction bases match TRBD2. Sequenced material: PBMCs. This TCR was sampled from a woman aged 35 to 49 in good health. Some clones in this sample may be carry-over from other donors' samples. In nucleotides, the sequence is TGTGCCAGCAGTGAGACTAGCGGGAGAGGGGATACGCAGTATTTT. It specifies CASSETSGRGDTQYF. With all but the CDR3 taken from the reference TRBV28 and TRBJ2-3 genes, the full variable domain is: DVKVTQSSRYLVKRTGEKVFLECVQDMDHENMFWYRQDPGLGLRLIYFSYDVKMKEKGDIPEGYSVSREKKERFSLILESASTNQTSMYLCASSETSGRGDTQYFGPGTRLTVL.